These 10 T cell receptor beta chains were sequenced from one sample in a study of T cell clonality in common variable immunodeficiency. Study-level points and caveats: In common variable immunodeficiency, TCR beta chains reportedly carried fewer deletions and N-nucleotide insertions.

This table comes from immunoSEQ multiplex PCR, and its TCRdb copy is limited to in-frame clones, with some not included. The sample yields about 32,000 clones, without any singletons. These TCRs' antigens remain unknown. Sequenced: peripheral blood mononuclear cells. The source of these receptors is a human donor with common variable immunodeficiency.

Worth noting for this clone: The sequence runs out 3 residues before the end of the CDR3; the remainder is reconstructed from the germline J gene. This sequence joins TRBV6-1 and TRBJ1-2; D ambiguous. CDR1 and CDR2 from the germline V gene are MNHNS and SASEGT. V lost 3 bases to trimming and J lost 3 bases, with 8 bases between them. The CDR3 length is 13 residues. CDR3 sequence reads: CASSDGIYYGYTF. The CDR3 DNA, read in part, is TGTGCCAGCAGTGACGGTATCTACTATGGC.

About this clone itself: The read finishes 3 residues shy of the CDR3 end, and the germline J gene is used to complete it. This chain connects TRBV7-7 to TRBJ1-3, with 10 bases that match TRBD1. This CDR3 is built from 16 residues. Germline-derived CDR1 and CDR2 are SSHAT and FNYEAQ (reference sequence). V shed 5 bases, J shed 4 bases, and the junction held 8 bases outside the gene matches. CDR3: CASSPYGTGVGNTIYF. The CDR3 DNA, read in part, is TGTGCCAGCAGCCCTTATGGGACAGGGGTCGGAAACACC.

The sample holds a few counts of this clone. The read ends 3 residues before the CDR3 terminus; that terminus is restored from the germline J gene. This sequence joins TRBV2 and TRBJ1-2; 7 bases align to TRBD1. V dropped 6 bases and J dropped 1; count of bases not matched to a gene: 5. The CDR3 runs to 14 residues. Germline V gene data show CDR1 as SNHLY and CDR2 as FYNNEI. CDR3 in amino acids: CASRQDRDNYGYTF. The DNA read from the CDR3 is TGTGCCAGCAGACAAGACAGGGATAACTATGGC.

This clone was counted at least ten times. The read ends 3 residues early relative to the CDR3; the germline J gene fills the gap. The rearrangement uses TRBV5-4 and TRBJ1-2; D might be TRBD1 (5 bases). Trimming shortened V by 4 bases and J by 5 bases, and 6 bases separated the two germline ends. The CDR3 runs to 11 residues. Germline values: CDR1 SGHNT, CDR2 YYREEE (reference sequence). Partial CDR3 DNA: TGTGCCAGCAGCCCAGGGTATGGC. This translates into CASSPGYG. The CDR3 in full is CASSPGYGYTF.

In this sample, this clone turned up many times. The read comes to an end 3 residues before the CDR3 does, leaving the germline J gene to fill in the end. This chain joins TRBV19 and TRBJ2-1; D is perhaps TRBD1 (7 bases). The germline V gene encodes CDR1 LNHDA and CDR2 SQIVND (reference sequence). The CDR3 totals 14 residues. Trimming removed 7 bases from V and 8 bases from J, with 18 bases in between. The CDR3 is CASKNRGTDYEQFF. The covered CDR3 bases are TGTGCCAGTAAGAACCGGGGGACAGACTATGAG. Drawing the rest from reference TRBV19 and TRBJ2-1, the complete variable domain is DGGITQSPKYLFRKEGQNVTLSCEQNLNHDAMYWYRQDPGQGLRLIYYSQIVNDFQKGDIAEGYSVSREKKESFPLTVTSAQKNPTAFYLCASKNRGTDYEQFFGPGTRLTVL.

This clone was counted between two and nine times. The read halts 3 residues ahead of the CDR3 end, with the missing end drawn from the germline J gene. V is TRBV7-6 and J is TRBJ2-3; 7 bases fit TRBD2. The ends lost 6 bases at V and 1 base at J; junction bases unmatched: 10. This CDR3 has 16 amino acids. CDR1 is SGHVS and CDR2 is FNYEAQ in the germline V gene. CDR3 region: CASRPTGGTGTDTQYF. The covered CDR3 bases are TGTGCCAGCAGACCAACCGGGGGGACGGGCACAGATACG. Variable domain in full (rest from reference TRBV7-6 and TRBJ2-3): GAGVSQSPRYKVTKRGQDVALRCDPISGHVSLYWYRQALGQGPEFLTYFNYEAQQDKSGLPNDRFSAERPEGSISTLTIQRTEQRDSAMYRCASRPTGGTGTDTQYFGPGTRLTVL.

This clone was found many times. The CDR3 end is not reached by the read, which stops 3 residues before it; the germline J gene fills it in. The chain has TRBV20-1 and TRBJ2-1; 12 bases agree with TRBD2. The CDR3 is 15 residues long. CDR1 and CDR2 (germline): DFQATT, SNEGSKA (reference sequence). The trim removed 6 bases at V and 8 bases at J, leaving 11 bases unmatched. Partial CDR3 DNA: TGCAGTGCCTCTAGCGGGGGGGCCTTAGGGGATGAG. Amino acid sequence: CSASSGGALGDE. The entire CDR3 protein is CSASSGGALGDEQFF.

This clone has only a few counts. The sequence runs out 3 residues before the end of the CDR3; the remainder is reconstructed from the germline J gene. This chain joins TRBV19 and TRBJ1-4; D is ambiguous. The CDR3 is 14 residues long. CDR1 is LNHDA, CDR2 SQIVND, per germline (reference sequence). V was cut by 6 bases and J by 0 bases, with 8 bases left in between. The part of the CDR3 DNA that was read is TGTGCCAGTAGCACCGGGGCAACTAATGAAAAA. Protein product: CASSTGATNEK. The entire CDR3 is CASSTGATNEKLFF.

About this clone itself: From the germline J gene comes the end of the CDR3, since the read stops 3 residues before it. This chain joins TRBV7-9 and TRBJ1-1; the D gene is possibly TRBD1 (5 bases). Germline assignment: CDR1 SEHNR and CDR2 FQNEAQ (reference sequence). Trimming took 0 bases from V and 5 from J, leaving 7 bases between them. The CDR3 loop spans 13 amino acids. The CDR3 bases that were read are TGTGCCAGCAGCTTAGCGACAGTAACTGAA. It specifies CASSLATVTE. The CDR3, in full, reads CASSLATVTEAFF.

This clone was seen more than once but under ten times. The read is 3 residues too short to cover the CDR3 end, so that end is filled in from the germline J gene. The rearrangement joins TRBV19 to TRBJ1-5; 8 bases align to TRBD1. The CDR3 is 13 residues long. Germline CDR1 reads LNHDA; CDR2 reads SQIVND (reference sequence). With 5 bases clipped from V and 5 bases from J, the junction kept 2 bases outside the gene matches. The CDR3 DNA, read in part, is TGTGCCAGTAGTCAGGGGGCCGATCAGCCC. Translating it yields CASSQGADQP. The entire CDR3 protein is CASSQGADQPQHF.